This entry lists 17 T cell receptor beta chains sequenced from one sample in a study of cytomegalovirus exposure and HLA in healthy donors. With 60 Vbeta and 13 Jbeta primers, the PCR was carried out. The protocol was immunoSEQ multiplex PCR, while the TCRdb copy is restricted to in-frame clones and leaves out a portion. Found here are over 100,000 clones, approximately 82% of them singletons; the top ten hold 2.5% to 3.5%. Sequenced: PBMCs. These receptor sequences come from a woman aged 18-35 years in good health and CMV-seropositive.

The chain couples TRBV29-1 to TRBJ2-7; 7 bases map to TRBD1. The germline CDR1 and CDR2 sequences are SQVTM and ANQGSEA. This CDR3 is built from 14 residues. Trimming at V came to 7 bases and at J to 0 bases, leaving 9 bases not matched to a gene. The CDR3 is CSAEKQGLSYEQYF. The CDR3 coding sequence is TGCAGCGCCGAAAAACAGGGGCTCTCCTACGAGCAGTACTTC.

A few counts support this clone. The V gene is TRBV5-6, the J gene TRBJ2-5; TRBD1 might be the D (5 bases). In germline, CDR1 is SGHDT, CDR2 YYEEEE. The length of the CDR3 is 15 residues. With 0 bases removed from V and 3 bases from J, the gap between germline ends came to 12 bases. CDR3 coding DNA: TGTGCCAGCAGCTTGGCCAGGGTAGGAAAAGAGACCCAGTACTTC. Amino acids: CASSLARVGKETQYF. Filled out from reference TRBV5-6 and TRBJ2-5, the complete variable domain reads DAGVTQSPTHLIKTRGQQVTLRCSPKSGHDTVSWYQQALGQGPQFIFQYYEEEERQRGNFPDRFSGHQFPNYSSELNVNALLLGDSALYLCASSLARVGKETQYFGPGTRLLVL.

The V and J genes are TRBV30 and TRBJ2-3, with D uncertain. The CDR3 extends over 11 amino acids. Looked up from germline, CDR1 is GTSNPN and CDR2 is SVGIG (reference sequence). V was clipped by 5 bases and J by 4 bases, with 7 bases between them. CDR3 sequence reads: CAWADPDTQYF. The DNA of the CDR3 is TGTGCCTGGGCGGATCCAGATACGCAGTATTTT.

The V and J genes are TRBV4-1 and TRBJ2-2, with D possibly being TRBD1 (6 bases). CDR3 length: 14 residues. The germline V gene encodes CDR1 MGHRA and CDR2 YSYEKL. V was trimmed by 3 bases and J by 7 bases, leaving 12 bases between them. In nucleotides, the CDR3 is TGCGCCAGCAGCCACACAGGGAGTAACGGGGAGCTGTTTTTT. It yields the protein CASSHTGSNGELFF.

The chain employs TRBV7-9 and TRBJ1-4, with D maybe TRBD1 (5 bases). V was shortened by 4 bases and J by 8 bases, with 17 bases between the two germline ends. The CDR3 length is 15 residues. CDR1 and CDR2 (germline): SEHNR, FQNEAQ (reference sequence). The CDR3 is CASSSSGREGEKLFF. CDR3 coding DNA: TGTGCCAGCAGCTCCTCAGGGAGGGAGGGGGAAAAACTGTTTTTT. The full variable domain, with the rest looked up from reference TRBV7-9 and TRBJ1-4, is DTGVSQNPRHKITKRGQNVTFRCDPISEHNRLYWYRQTLGQGPEFLTYFQNEAQLEKSRLLSDRFSAERPKGSFSTLEIQRTEQGDSAMYLCASSSSGREGEKLFFGSGTQLSVL.

The chain uses TRBV7-9 and TRBJ2-5, with 7 bases that match TRBD1. This CDR3 has 16 amino acids. Trimming took 1 base from V and 1 from J; bases not matched to a gene: 6. CDR1 and CDR2 from the germline V gene are SEHNR and FQNEAQ (reference sequence). CDR3 sequence reads: CASSLGDRDSQETQYF. In DNA form, the CDR3 reads TGTGCCAGCAGCTTAGGGGACAGAGACTCCCAAGAGACCCAGTACTTC.

The chain joins TRBV9 to TRBJ2-5; 12 bases match TRBD2. The germline V gene has CDR1 SGDLS and CDR2 YYNGEE. With V trimmed by 3 bases and J by 5 bases, 5 bases remained unmatched. CDR3 length: 15 residues. The CDR3 reads CASSGSSGGAETQYF. The CDR3 DNA reads TGTGCCAGCAGCGGATCTAGCGGGGGGGCTGAGACCCAGTACTTC.

This rearrangement joins TRBV27 to TRBJ2-3; D is perhaps TRBD2 (6 bases). The germline CDR1 and CDR2 sequences are MNHEY and SMNVEV (reference sequence). Between the trimmed V and J ends, which lost 6 bases and 5 bases, there was a span of 21 bases. The CDR3 runs 16 residues. The CDR3 DNA follows: TGTGCCAGCAGGCCTTTGGGGGGTGCGAGGGAAGATACGCAGTATTTT. Translation gives CASRPLGGAREDTQYF.

The rearrangement uses TRBV5-8 and TRBJ1-6; D remains unclear. There are 13 residues in the CDR3. The germline gives CDR1 SGHTS, CDR2 YDEGEE. The ends were cut back, 7 bases at V and 7 bases at J, with 12 bases in the middle. CDR3 in DNA: TGTGCCAGCCGCAGTTTACAGAATTCACCCCTCCACTTT. It yields the protein CASRSLQNSPLHF.

The rearrangement uses TRBV4-1 and TRBJ1-4, with D tentatively TRBD1 (6 bases). In germline, CDR1 is MGHRA, CDR2 YSYEKL. Between the trimmed V and J ends, which lost 7 bases and 6 bases, there was a span of 18 bases. The CDR3 covers 15 residues. The CDR3 nucleotides read TGCGCCAGCATTCGAAGCCAGGGGTTTGATGAAAAACTGTTTTTT. It encodes CASIRSQGFDEKLFF.

The V gene is TRBV19, the J gene TRBJ2-5; 9 nucleotides agree with TRBD2. The CDR3 length is 14 residues. V lost 6 bases and J lost 1; bases outside the gene matches: 3. Germline V gives CDR1 LNHDA, CDR2 SQIVND (reference sequence). DNA of the CDR3: TGTGCCAGTAGGACTAGCGGAGTCCAAGAGACCCAGTACTTC. This translates into CASRTSGVQETQYF.

The chain uses TRBV6-1 and TRBJ1-3, with TRBD1 matching 12 bases. V shed 2 bases, J shed 0 bases, and the junction held 8 bases outside the gene matches. The CDR3 is 19 residues long. In germline, CDR1 is MNHNS, CDR2 SASEGT. The CDR3 loop is CASSERAGTGGFSGNTIYF. The CDR3 DNA follows: TGTGCCAGCAGTGAAAGGGCGGGGACAGGGGGCTTCTCTGGAAACACCATATATTTT.

This clone was seen a single time. The V call is TRBV7-9, the J call TRBJ1-1; TRBD1 matches 10 bases. Germline assignment: CDR1 SEHNR and CDR2 FQNEAQ (reference sequence). The CDR3 length is 16 residues. V trimming: 6 bases; J trimming: 0 bases; junction bases outside the gene matches: 7. The CDR3 sequence is CASSRTGGELNTEAFF. In nucleotides, the CDR3 is TGTGCCAGCAGTCGGACAGGGGGTGAATTGAACACTGAAGCTTTCTTT.

On this clone itself: At one end the junction does not follow the germline gene, possibly because of a read error. The rearrangement links TRBV7-9 to TRBJ2-2; either TRBD1 or TRBD2 may fit D (5 bases each). Germline V CDR1 and CDR2: SEHNR, FQNEAQ (reference sequence). The CDR3 has 13 residues. The CDR3: CSSRGIGVGELFF. The CDR3 coding sequence is TGTTCCAGCAGAGGGATAGGGGTCGGGGAGCTGTTTTTT.

This chain connects TRBV7-2 to TRBJ2-2, with a tentative D call TRBD1 (6 bases). The germline V gene encodes CDR1 SGHTA and CDR2 FQGNSA. V lost 5 bases, J lost 6 bases, and 16 bases lay in between. CDR3 length: 15 residues. Written as DNA, the CDR3 is TGTGCCAGCAGCCCAAGGGGGACGGATCCCGGGGAGCTGTTTTTT. Translating gives CASSPRGTDPGELFF.

This chain links TRBV21-1 with TRBJ1-5; the table assigns TRBD1, which was not confirmed against the DNA. TRBV21-1 is tagged as a pseudogene. The CDR3 length is 16 residues. CDR3 nucleotides: TGTGCCAGCAGCAAAAATCACAGGGGTAGCAATCAGCCCCAGCATTTT. It is translated as CASSKNHRGSNQPQHF.

The chain employs TRBV12-5 and TRBJ1-6, with D tentatively TRBD1 (5 bases). Germline assignment: CDR1 LGHNT and CDR2 FRNRAP. CDR3 length equals 15 residues. Deletions cut 7 bases from V and 0 bases from J, with 10 bases between. The CDR3 coding sequence is TGTGCTAGTGCCCTTGACAGCTCCTATAATTCACCCCTCCACTTT. Its translation is CASALDSSYNSPLHF.